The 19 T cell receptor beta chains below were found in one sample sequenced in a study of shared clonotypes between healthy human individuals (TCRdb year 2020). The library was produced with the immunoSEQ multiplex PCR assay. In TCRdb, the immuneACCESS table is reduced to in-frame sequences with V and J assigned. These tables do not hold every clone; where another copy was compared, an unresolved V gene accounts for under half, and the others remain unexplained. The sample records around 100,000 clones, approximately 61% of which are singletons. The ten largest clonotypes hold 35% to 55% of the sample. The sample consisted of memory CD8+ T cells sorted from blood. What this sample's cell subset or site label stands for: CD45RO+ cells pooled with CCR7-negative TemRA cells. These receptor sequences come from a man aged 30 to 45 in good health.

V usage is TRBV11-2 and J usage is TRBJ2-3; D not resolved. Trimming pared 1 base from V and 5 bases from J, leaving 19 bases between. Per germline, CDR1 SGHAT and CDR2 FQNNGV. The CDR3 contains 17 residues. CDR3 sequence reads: CASSLGANRGPQDTQYF. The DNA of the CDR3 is TGTGCCAGCAGCTTAGGGGCCAACAGAGGCCCACAAGATACGCAGTATTTT.

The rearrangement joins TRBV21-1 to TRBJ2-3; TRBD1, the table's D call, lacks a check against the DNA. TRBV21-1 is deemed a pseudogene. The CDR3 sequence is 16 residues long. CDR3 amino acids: CASSKGSSGQADTQYF. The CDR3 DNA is TGTGCCAGCAGCAAAGGAAGTTCGGGACAGGCAGATACGCAGTATTTT.

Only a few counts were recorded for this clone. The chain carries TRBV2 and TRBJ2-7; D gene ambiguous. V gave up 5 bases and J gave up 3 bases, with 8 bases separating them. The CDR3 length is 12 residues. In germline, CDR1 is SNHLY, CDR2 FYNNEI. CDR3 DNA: TGTGCCAGCAGTTATTCCGTCTACGAGCAGTACTTC. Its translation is CASSYSVYEQYF.

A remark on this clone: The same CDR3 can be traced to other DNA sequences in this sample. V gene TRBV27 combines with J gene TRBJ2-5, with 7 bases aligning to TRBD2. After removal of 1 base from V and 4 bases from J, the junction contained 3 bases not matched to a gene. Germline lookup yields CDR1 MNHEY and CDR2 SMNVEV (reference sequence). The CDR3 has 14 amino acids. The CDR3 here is CASSLLGEGETQYF. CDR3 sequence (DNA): TGTGCCAGCAGTTTATTGGGGGAGGGAGAGACCCAGTACTTC.

The CDR3 sequence is CASSGSGSYYEQYF. CDR3 sequence (DNA): TGTGCCAGCTCAGGTAGCGGGAGCTACTACGAGCAGTACTTC. V is TRBV18 and J is TRBJ2-7; 9 nucleotides agree with TRBD2. J was trimmed by 3 bases and V by 5 bases; bases with no gene match: 5. CDR1 KGHSH and CDR2 LQKENI come from the germline V gene. The CDR3 has 14 amino acids.

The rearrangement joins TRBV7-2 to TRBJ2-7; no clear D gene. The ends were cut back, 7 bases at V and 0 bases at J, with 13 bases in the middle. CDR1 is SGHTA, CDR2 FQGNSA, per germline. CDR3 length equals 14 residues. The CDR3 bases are TGTGCCAGCAAGCTTGCGATAAACTCCTACGAGCAGTACTTC. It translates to CASKLAINSYEQYF.

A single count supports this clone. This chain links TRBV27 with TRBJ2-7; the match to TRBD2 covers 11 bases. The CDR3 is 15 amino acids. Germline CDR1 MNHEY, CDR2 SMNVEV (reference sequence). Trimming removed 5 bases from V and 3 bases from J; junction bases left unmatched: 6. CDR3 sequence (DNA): TGTGCCAGCAGTCGACTAGCGGGGATTTTCTACGAGCAGTACTTC. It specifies CASSRLAGIFYEQYF.

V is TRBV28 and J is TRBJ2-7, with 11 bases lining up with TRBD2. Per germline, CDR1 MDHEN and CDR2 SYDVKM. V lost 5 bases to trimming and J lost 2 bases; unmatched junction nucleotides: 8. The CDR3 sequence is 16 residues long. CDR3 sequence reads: CASSHFSGRDAYEQYF. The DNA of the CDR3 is TGTGCCAGCAGTCACTTTAGCGGGAGGGATGCCTACGAGCAGTACTTC.

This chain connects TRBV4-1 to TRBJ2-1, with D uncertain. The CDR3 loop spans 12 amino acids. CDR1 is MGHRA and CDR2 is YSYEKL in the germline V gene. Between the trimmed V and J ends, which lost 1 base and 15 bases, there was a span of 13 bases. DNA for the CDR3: TGCGCCAGCAGCCAAGTGGGTGACATGGCGTTCTTC. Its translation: CASSQVGDMAFF.

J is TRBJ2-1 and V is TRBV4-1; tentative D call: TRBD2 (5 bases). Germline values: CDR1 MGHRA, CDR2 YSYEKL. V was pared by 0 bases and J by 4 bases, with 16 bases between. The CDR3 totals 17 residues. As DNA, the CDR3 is TGCGCCAGCAGCCAAGATCGGTCTAGCCCTCAGTACAATGAGCAGTTCTTC. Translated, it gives CASSQDRSSPQYNEQFF.

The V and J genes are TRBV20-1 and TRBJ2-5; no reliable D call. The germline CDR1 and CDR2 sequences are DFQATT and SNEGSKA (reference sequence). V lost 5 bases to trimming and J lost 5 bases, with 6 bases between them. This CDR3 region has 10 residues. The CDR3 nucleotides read TGCAGTGCTTACAGTGAGACCCAGTACTTC. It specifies CSAYSETQYF.

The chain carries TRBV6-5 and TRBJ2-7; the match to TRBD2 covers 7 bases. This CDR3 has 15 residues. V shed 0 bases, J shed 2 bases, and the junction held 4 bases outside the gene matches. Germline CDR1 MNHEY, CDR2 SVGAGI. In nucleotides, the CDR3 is TGTGCCAGCAGTTACTCCGAGGCGGGAGCCTACGAGCAGTACTTC. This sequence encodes CASSYSEAGAYEQYF.

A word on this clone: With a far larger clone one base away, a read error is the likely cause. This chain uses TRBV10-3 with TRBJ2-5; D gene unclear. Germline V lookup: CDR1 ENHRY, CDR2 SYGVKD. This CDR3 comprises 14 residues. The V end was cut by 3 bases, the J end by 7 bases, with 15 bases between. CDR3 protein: CAISDPLEVGTQYF. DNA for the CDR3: TGTGCCATCAGTGACCCCTTAGAAGTAGGGACCCAGTACTTC.

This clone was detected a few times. The CDR3 DNA follows: TGTGCCAGCAGTGGAGCAGAGGGGGGGAACGAGCAGTACTTC. Protein: CASSGAEGGNEQYF. The V call is TRBV6-1, the J call TRBJ2-7; D might be TRBD2 (7 bases). The ends were cut back, 4 bases at V and 5 bases at J, with 15 bases in the middle. This CDR3 region has 14 residues. Germline CDR1 reads MNHNS; CDR2 reads SASEGT.

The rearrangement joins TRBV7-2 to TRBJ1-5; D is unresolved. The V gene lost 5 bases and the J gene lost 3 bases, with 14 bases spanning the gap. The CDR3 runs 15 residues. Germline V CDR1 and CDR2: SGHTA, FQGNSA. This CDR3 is CASSPGLGTNQPQHF. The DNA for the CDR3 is TGTGCCAGCAGCCCGGGCCTGGGTACCAATCAGCCCCAGCATTTT. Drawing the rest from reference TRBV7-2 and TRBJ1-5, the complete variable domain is GAGVSQSPSNKVTEKGKDVELRCDPISGHTALYWYRQSLGQGLEFLIYFQGNSAPDKSGLPSDRFSAERTGGSVSTLTIQRTQQEDSAVYLCASSPGLGTNQPQHFGDGTRLSIL.

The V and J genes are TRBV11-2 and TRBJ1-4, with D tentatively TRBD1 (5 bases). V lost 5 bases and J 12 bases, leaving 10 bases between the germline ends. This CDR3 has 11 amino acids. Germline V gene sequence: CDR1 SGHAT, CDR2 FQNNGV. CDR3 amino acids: CASSPGFQLFF. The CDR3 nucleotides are TGTGCCAGCAGCCCAGGGTTTCAACTGTTTTTT.

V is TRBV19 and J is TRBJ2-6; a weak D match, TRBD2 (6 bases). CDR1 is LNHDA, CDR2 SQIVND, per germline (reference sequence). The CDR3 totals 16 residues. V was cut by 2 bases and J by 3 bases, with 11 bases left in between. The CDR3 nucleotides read TGTGCCAGTAGTATACCCCGCGGGGATGGGGCCAACGTCCTGACTTTC. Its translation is CASSIPRGDGANVLTF.

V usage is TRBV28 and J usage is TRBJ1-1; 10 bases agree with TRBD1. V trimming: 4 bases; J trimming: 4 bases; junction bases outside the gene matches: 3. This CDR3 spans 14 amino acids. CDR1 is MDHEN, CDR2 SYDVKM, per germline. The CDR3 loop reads CASSWWTGGTEAFF. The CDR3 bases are TGTGCCAGCAGTTGGTGGACAGGGGGCACTGAAGCTTTCTTT.

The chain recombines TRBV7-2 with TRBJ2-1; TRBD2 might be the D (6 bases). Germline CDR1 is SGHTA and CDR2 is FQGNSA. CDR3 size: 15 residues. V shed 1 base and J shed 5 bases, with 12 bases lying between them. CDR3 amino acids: CASSLGRGGNNEQFF. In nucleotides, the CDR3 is TGTGCCAGCAGCTTAGGGAGGGGCGGGAACAATGAGCAGTTCTTC.